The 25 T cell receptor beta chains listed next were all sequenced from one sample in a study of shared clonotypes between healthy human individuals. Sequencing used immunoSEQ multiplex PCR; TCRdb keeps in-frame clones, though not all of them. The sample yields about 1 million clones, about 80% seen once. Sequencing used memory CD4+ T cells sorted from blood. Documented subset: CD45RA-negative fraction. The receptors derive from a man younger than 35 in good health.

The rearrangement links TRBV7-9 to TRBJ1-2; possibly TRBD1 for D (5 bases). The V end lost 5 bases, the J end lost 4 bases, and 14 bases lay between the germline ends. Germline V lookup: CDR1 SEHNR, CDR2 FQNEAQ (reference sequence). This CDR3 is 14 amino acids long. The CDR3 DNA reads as TGTGCCAGCAGCCCCCCAGACAGCCTCTATGGCTACACCTTC. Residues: CASSPPDSLYGYTF.

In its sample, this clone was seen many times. The CDR3 region has the DNA TGTGCCAGCAGTTACTCAGGGGGCGATTCACCCCTCCACTTT. This translates into CASSYSGGDSPLHF. This chain connects TRBV6-6 to TRBJ1-6; 7 nucleotides match TRBD1. Germline lookup yields CDR1 MNHNY and CDR2 SVGAGI (reference sequence). After removal of 0 bases from V and 8 bases from J, the junction contained 1 base not matched to a gene. The CDR3 runs to 14 residues.

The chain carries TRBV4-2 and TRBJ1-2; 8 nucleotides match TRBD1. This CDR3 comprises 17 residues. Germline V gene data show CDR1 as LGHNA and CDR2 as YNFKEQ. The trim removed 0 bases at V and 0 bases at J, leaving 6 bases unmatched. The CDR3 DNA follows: TGTGCCAGCAGCCAAGATGGAGCAGGGGGCGCTAACTATGGCTACACCTTC. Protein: CASSQDGAGGANYGYTF.

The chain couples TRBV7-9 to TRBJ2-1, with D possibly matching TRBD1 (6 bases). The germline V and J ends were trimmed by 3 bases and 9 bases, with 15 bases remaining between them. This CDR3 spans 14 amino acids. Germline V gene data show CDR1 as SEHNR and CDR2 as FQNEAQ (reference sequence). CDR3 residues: CASSFLSGVPEQFF. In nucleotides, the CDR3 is TGTGCCAGCAGCTTCCTTTCAGGGGTCCCTGAGCAGTTCTTC.

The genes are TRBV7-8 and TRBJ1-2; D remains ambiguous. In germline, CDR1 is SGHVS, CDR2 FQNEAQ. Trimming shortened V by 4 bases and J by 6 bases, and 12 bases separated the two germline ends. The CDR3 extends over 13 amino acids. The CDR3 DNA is TGTGCCAGCAGCTCTGGACTGGTAGATGGCTACACCTTC. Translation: CASSSGLVDGYTF.

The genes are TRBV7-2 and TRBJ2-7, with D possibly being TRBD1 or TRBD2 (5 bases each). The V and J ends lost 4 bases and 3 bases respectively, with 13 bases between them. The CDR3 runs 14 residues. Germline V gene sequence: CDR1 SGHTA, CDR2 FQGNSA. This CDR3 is CASSSSGQGYEQYF. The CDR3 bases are TGTGCCAGCAGCTCCTCGGGGCAGGGCTACGAGCAGTACTTC.

The CDR3 sequence: CASSSGGGGGNPPAYNEQFF. In DNA, the CDR3 is TGCGCCAGCAGCTCGGGAGGCGGGGGAGGAAATCCCCCAGCCTACAATGAGCAGTTCTTC. This sequence joins TRBV5-1 and TRBJ2-1; TRBD2 aligns across 7 bases. V lost 3 bases, J lost 2 bases, and 20 bases stayed unmatched. Germline CDR1 reads SGHRS; CDR2 reads YFSETQ. This CDR3 region has 20 residues.

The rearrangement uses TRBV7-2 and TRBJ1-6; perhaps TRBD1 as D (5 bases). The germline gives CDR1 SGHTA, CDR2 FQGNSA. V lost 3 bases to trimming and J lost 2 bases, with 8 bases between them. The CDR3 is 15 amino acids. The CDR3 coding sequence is TGTGCCAGCAGCTTTGGGGGAGCCTATAATTCACCCCTCCACTTT. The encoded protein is CASSFGGAYNSPLHF.

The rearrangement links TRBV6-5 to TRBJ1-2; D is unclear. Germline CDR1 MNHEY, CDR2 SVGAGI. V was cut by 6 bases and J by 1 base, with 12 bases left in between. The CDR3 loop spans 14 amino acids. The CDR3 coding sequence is TGTGCCAGCAGCACGGCGCCCTATAACTATGGCTACACCTTC. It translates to CASSTAPYNYGYTF.

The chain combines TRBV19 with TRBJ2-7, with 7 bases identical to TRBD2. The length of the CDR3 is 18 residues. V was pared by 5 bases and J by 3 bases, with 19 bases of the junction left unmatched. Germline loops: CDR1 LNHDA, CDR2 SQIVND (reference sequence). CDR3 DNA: TGTGCCAGTAGTCCCCGGGCTAGCGGAGATCAATCCCGCTACGAGCAGTACTTC. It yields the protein CASSPRASGDQSRYEQYF.

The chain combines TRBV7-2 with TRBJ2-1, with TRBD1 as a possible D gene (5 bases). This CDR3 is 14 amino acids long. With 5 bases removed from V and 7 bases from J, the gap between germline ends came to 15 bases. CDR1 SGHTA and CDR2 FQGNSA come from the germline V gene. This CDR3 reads CASSVGATANEQFF. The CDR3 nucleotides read TGTGCCAGCAGCGTTGGGGCAACCGCGAATGAGCAGTTCTTC.

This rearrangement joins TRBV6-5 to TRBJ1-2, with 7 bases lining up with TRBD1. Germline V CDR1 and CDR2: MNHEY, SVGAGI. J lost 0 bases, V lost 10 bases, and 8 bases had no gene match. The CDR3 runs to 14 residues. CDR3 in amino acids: CATLLTGANYGYTF. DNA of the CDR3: TGTGCCACCCTATTAACAGGGGCTAACTATGGCTACACCTTC.

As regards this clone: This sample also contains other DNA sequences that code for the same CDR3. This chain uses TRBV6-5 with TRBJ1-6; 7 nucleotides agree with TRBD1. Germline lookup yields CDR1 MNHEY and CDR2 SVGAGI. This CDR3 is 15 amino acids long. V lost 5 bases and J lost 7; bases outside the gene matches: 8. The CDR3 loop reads CASSNRQGPNSPLHF. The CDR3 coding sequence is TGTGCCAGCAGTAACCGACAGGGACCAAATTCACCCCTCCACTTT.

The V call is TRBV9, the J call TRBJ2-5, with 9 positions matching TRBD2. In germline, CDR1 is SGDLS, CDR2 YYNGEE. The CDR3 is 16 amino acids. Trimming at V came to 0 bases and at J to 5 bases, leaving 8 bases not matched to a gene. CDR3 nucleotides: TGTGCCAGCAGCGTAGCTATGCGGGGGGGCGCGGAGACCCAGTACTTC. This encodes CASSVAMRGGAETQYF.

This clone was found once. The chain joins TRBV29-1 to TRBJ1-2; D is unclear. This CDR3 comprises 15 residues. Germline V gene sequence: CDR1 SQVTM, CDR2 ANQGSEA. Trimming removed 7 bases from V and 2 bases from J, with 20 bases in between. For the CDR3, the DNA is TGCAGCGCCCAAGCGGGTTCGGAGGGAAACTATGGCTACACCTTC. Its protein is CSAQAGSEGNYGYTF.

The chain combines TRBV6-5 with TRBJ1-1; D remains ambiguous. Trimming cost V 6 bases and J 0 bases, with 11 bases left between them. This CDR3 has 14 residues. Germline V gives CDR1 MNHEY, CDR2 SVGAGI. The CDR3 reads CASRALTLNTEAFF. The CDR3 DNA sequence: TGTGCCAGCAGGGCATTGACACTGAACACTGAAGCTTTCTTT.

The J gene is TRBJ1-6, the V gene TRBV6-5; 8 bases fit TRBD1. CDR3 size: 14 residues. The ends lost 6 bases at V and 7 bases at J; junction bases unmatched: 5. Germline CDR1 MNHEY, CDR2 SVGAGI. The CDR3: CASSRQGRNSPLHF. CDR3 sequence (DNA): TGTGCCAGCAGCAGACAGGGGAGGAATTCACCCCTCCACTTT.

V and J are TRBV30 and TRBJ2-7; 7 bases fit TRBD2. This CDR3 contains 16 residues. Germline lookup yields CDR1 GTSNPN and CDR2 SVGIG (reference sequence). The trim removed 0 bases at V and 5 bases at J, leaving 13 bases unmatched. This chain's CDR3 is CAWSVRGGLWRNEQYF. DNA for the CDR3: TGTGCCTGGAGTGTACGCGGGGGATTGTGGCGAAACGAGCAGTACTTC. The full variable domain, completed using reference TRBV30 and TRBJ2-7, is SQTIHQWPATLVQPVGSPLSLECTVEGTSNPNLYWYRQAAGRGLQLLFYSVGIGQISSEVPQNLSASRPQDRQFILSSKKLLLSDSGFYLCAWSVRGGLWRNEQYFGPGTRLTVT.

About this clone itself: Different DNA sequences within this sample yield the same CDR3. CDR3 nucleotide sequence: TGTGCCAGCAGCTTAACGGGGAACACTGAAGCTTTCTTT. Translation gives CASSLTGNTEAFF. The chain combines TRBV11-2 with TRBJ1-1; no definite D call. The length of the CDR3 is 13 residues. Deletions cut 2 bases from V and 1 base from J, with 5 bases between. Germline-derived CDR1 and CDR2 are SGHAT and FQNNGV.

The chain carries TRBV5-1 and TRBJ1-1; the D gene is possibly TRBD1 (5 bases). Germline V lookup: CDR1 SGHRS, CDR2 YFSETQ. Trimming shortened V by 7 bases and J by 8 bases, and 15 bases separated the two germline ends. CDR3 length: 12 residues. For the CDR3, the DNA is TGCGCCAGCCGACAAGAGGCAGGGGAAGCTTTCTTT. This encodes CASRQEAGEAFF.

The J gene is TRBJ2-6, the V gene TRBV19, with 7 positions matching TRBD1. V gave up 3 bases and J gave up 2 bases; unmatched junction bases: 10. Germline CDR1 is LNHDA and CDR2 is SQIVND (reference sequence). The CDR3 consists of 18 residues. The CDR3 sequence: CASSISAPTGAGANVLTF. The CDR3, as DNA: TGTGCCAGTAGTATCAGCGCCCCAACAGGGGCTGGGGCCAACGTCCTGACTTTC.

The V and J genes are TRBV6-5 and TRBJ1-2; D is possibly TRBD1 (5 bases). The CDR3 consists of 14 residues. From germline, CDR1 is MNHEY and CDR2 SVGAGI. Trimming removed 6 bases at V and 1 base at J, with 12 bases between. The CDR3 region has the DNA TGTGCCAGCAGAGGGACGACAGTTAACTATGGCTACACCTTC. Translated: CASRGTTVNYGYTF.

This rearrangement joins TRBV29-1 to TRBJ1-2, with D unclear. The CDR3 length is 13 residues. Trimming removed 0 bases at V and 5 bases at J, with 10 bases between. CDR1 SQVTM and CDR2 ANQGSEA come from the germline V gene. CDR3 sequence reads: CSVEELRAYGYTF. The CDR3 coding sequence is TGCAGCGTTGAAGAGCTACGGGCTTATGGCTACACCTTC. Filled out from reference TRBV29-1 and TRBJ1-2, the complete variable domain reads SAVISQKPSRDICQRGTSLTIQCQVDSQVTMMFWYRQQPGQSLTLIATANQGSEATYESGFVIDKFPISRPNLTFSTLTVSNMSPEDSSIYLCSVEELRAYGYTFGSGTRLTVV.

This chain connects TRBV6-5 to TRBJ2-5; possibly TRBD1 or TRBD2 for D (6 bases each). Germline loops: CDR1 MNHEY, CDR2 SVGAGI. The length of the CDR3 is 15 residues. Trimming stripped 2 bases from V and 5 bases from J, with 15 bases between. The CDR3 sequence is CASSYAAGGRETQYF. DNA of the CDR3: TGTGCCAGCAGTTACGCCGCCGGGGGCCGGGAGACCCAGTACTTC.

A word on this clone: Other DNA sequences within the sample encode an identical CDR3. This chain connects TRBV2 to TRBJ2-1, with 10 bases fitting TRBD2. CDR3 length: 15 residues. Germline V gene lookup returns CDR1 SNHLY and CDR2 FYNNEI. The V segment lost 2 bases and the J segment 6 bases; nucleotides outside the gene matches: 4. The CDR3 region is CASSEPSGGGNEQFF. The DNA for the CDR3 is TGTGCCAGCAGTGAACCCAGCGGGGGGGGCAATGAGCAGTTCTTC.